Listed below are T cell receptor beta chains from one sample, sequenced in a study of T cells after yellow fever vaccination. TCRdb re-derived calls from the 5' RACE reads in MiXCR, one entry per CDR3 protein. The sample carries roughly 96,000 distinct CDR3 sequences, under 9% recorded once. Sequencing used CD8+ T cells not binding an NS4B(214-222) dextramer, sorted from PBMCs, obtained about 2 weeks after the first yellow fever vaccination. Receptors were obtained from a young man who received the YFV17D yellow fever vaccine. Each CDR3 is given with its conserved first and last residue. D genes are given only for firm matches. A clone size is listed for some rows: how often the clone was seen (once, few, many), or a class if it is expanded.

>TRBJ1-6|TRBV4-1|TRBD1|-
CASRQTGQGNSPLHF
TGCGCCAGCAGACAGACGGGACAGGGAAATTCACCCCTCCACTTT
>TRBJ1-1|TRBV20-1|-|-
CSASEELRGTEAFF
TGCAGTGCTAGTGAAGAGTTACGGGGGACTGAAGCTTTCTTT
>TRBJ2-3|TRBV9|TRBD1|few
CASSTGDREYF
TGTGCCAGCAGCACGGGGGACAGGGAGTATTTT
>TRBJ2-7|TRBV6-2/TRBV6-3|-|many
CASSYRDNYEQYF
TGTGCCAGCAGTTACCGGGACAACTACGAGCAGTACTTC
>TRBJ2-3|TRBV5-4|-|few
CASSLALETTDTQYF
TGTGCCAGCAGCTTGGCCCTGGAAACCACAGATACGCAGTATTTT
>TRBJ1-1|TRBV27|-|few
CASSLSAGVNTEAFF
TGTGCCAGCAGTTTATCGGCAGGGGTGAACACTGAAGCTTTCTTT
>TRBJ2-5|TRBV7-8|TRBD1|-
CASSAGTGARETQYF
TGTGCCAGCAGCGCAGGGACAGGGGCTCGGGAGACCCAGTACTTC
>TRBJ2-4|TRBV6-5|TRBD1|few
CASSYPGTENIQYF
TGTGCCAGCAGTTACCCAGGGACAGAAAACATTCAGTACTTC
>TRBJ2-3|TRBV5-8|-|-
CAMSPGLVTDTQYF
TGTGCCATGAGCCCTGGGCTCGTCACAGATACGCAGTATTTT
>TRBJ2-2|TRBV28|TRBD2|few
CASSPRGTIGAGELFF
TGTGCCAGCAGTCCTCGGGGGACTATAGGCGCCGGGGAGCTGTTTTTT
>TRBJ1-5|TRBV28|-|-
CASTQYQQPQHF
TGTGCCAGCACCCAGTACCAGCAGCCCCAGCATTTT
>TRBJ2-5|TRBV7-8|-|-
CASSLEGLAGYETQYF
TGTGCCAGCAGCTTAGAAGGGTTGGCAGGGTACGAGACCCAGTACTTC
>TRBJ2-1|TRBV2|-|-
CASSEEASSGSYNEQFF
TGTGCCAGCAGTGAAGAGGCGTCTAGTGGCTCCTACAATGAGCAGTTCTTC
>TRBJ2-3|TRBV4-3|TRBD1|-
CASSQGGQGIIADTQYF
TGCGCCAGCAGCCAAGGGGGACAGGGAATAATCGCAGATACGCAGTATTTT
>TRBJ1-5|TRBV12-2|-|-
CASRSRGGFYSNQPQHF
TGTGCAAGTCGCTCCCGGGGGGGGTTTTATAGCAATCAGCCCCAGCATTTT
>TRBJ2-1|TRBV20-1|TRBD2|-
CSASPWTSGVSEQFF
TGCAGTGCTAGCCCTTGGACTAGCGGAGTCTCGGAGCAGTTCTTC
>TRBJ2-7|TRBV5-1|-|-
CASSEHDSQPYEQYF
TGCGCCAGCAGCGAACACGACAGCCAACCCTACGAGCAGTACTTC
>TRBJ1-4|TRBV29-1|TRBD1|few
CSVDGTGGSEKLFF
TGCAGCGTTGATGGCACAGGGGGCTCGGAAAAACTGTTTTTT
>TRBJ1-2|TRBV7-9|TRBD1|-
CASSVINRGNGYTF
TGTGCCAGCAGCGTTATAAACAGGGGGAATGGCTACACCTTC
>TRBJ2-7|TRBV4-1|-|many
CASSQKQGYEQYF
TGCGCCAGCAGCCAAAAACAGGGCTACGAGCAGTACTTC
>TRBJ2-7|TRBV2|-|few
CASTAPSSYEQYF
TGTGCCAGCACCGCTCCGTCCTCCTACGAGCAGTACTTC
>TRBJ1-1|TRBV7-9|-|many
CASSPGQTEAFF
TGTGCCAGCAGCCCCGGACAAACTGAAGCTTTCTTT
>TRBJ2-7|TRBV12-3/TRBV12-4|-|few
CASSLGGLYEQYF
TGTGCCAGCAGTTTGGGGGGATTGTACGAGCAGTACTTC
>TRBJ2-3|TRBV6-5|TRBD2|-
CASSRVAGNTDTQYF
TGTGCCAGCTCACGAGTAGCGGGCAACACAGATACGCAGTATTTT
>TRBJ1-2|TRBV21-1|-|-
CASSKSLYICGYTF
-
>TRBJ1-4|TRBV7-6|-|-
CASSSRDADRGGEKLFF
TGTGCCAGCAGCTCGCGGGACGCCGATCGGGGCGGTGAAAAACTGTTTTTT
>TRBJ2-2|TRBV4-1|-|few
CASSQGLRGGAGELFF
TGCGCCAGCAGCCAAGGGCTGAGGGGGGGTGCCGGGGAGCTGTTTTTT
>TRBJ2-5|TRBV11-2|-|-
CASSLADWETQYF
TGTGCCAGCAGCTTAGCGGACTGGGAGACCCAGTACTTC
>TRBJ1-2|TRBV7-9|-|-
CASSLSSTGHGYTF
TGTGCCAGCAGCTTATCTTCGACAGGCCATGGCTACACCTTC
>TRBJ2-3|TRBV5-4|TRBD2|-
CASSLAGGRDTQYF
TGTGCCAGCAGCTTGGCCGGGGGGAGGGATACGCAGTATTTT
>TRBJ1-3|TRBV4-1|-|few
CASSIAVRGVGNTIYF
TGCGCCAGCAGCATCGCGGTGAGGGGCGTTGGAAACACCATATATTTT
>TRBJ2-1|TRBV5-1|-|-
CASSPDGNSYNEQFF
TGCGCCAGCAGCCCCGACGGCAACTCCTACAATGAGCAGTTCTTC
>TRBJ2-7|TRBV6-2/TRBV6-3|TRBD2|few
CASSYGAGGSYEQYF
TGTGCCAGCAGTTACGGAGCGGGGGGTTCCTACGAGCAGTACTTC
>TRBJ2-2|TRBV6-2/TRBV6-3|-|-
CASSTWTDQNTGELFF
TGTGCCAGCAGTACATGGACGGATCAGAACACCGGGGAGCTGTTTTTT
>TRBJ1-2|TRBV12-3/TRBV12-4|-|few
CASSLAPDRIYGYTF
TGTGCCAGCAGTTTAGCCCCAGACCGGATTTATGGCTACACCTTC
>TRBJ2-1|TRBV6-5|TRBD1|few
CASSYWTGGEQFF
TGTGCCAGCAGTTACTGGACAGGGGGTGAGCAGTTCTTC
>TRBJ1-1|TRBV7-9|TRBD1|-
CASSPRTGQNTEAFF
TGTGCCAGCAGCCCCCGGACAGGACAGAACACTGAAGCTTTCTTT
>TRBJ2-5|TRBV12-3/TRBV12-4|TRBD1|many
CASSPGPLGTDQETQYF
TGTGCCAGCAGCCCGGGGCCTCTTGGGACAGACCAAGAGACCCAGTACTTC
>TRBJ1-2|TRBV5-5|TRBD1|-
CASSLYSGGSDYGYTF
TGTGCCAGCAGCTTGTATTCAGGGGGCAGTGACTATGGCTACACCTTC
>TRBJ1-2|TRBV19|-|few
CASRTGSGYGYTF
TGTGCCAGTAGGACAGGTAGCGGGTATGGCTACACCTTC
>TRBJ2-5|TRBV5-1|TRBD1|few
CASSIGQGPQETQYF
TGCGCCAGCAGCATCGGACAGGGGCCCCAAGAGACCCAGTACTTC
>TRBJ2-3|TRBV6-2/TRBV6-3|TRBD2|few
CASSPGLDADTQYF
TGTGCCAGCAGTCCGGGACTAGACGCAGATACGCAGTATTTT
>TRBJ2-7|TRBV5-6|-|few
CASSLNLEQYF
TGTGCCAGCAGCTTGAATCTCGAGCAGTACTTC
>TRBJ2-7|TRBV12-3/TRBV12-4|TRBD1|-
CASSLSTGGNEQYF
TGTGCCAGCAGTTTATCGACAGGGGGGAACGAGCAGTACTTC
>TRBJ2-2|TRBV5-1|-|-
CASKDSDTGELFF
TGCGCCAGCAAGGACTCGGACACCGGGGAGCTGTTTTTT
>TRBJ2-5|TRBV12-3/TRBV12-4|TRBD2|many
CASTLAGGKETQYF
TGTGCCAGCACCTTAGCGGGGGGAAAAGAGACCCAGTACTTC
>TRBJ2-2|TRBV6-2/TRBV6-3|-|-
CASSSQEAGELFF
TGTGCCAGCAGTAGTCAGGAGGCCGGGGAGCTGTTTTTT
>TRBJ2-3|TRBV5-4|-|-
CASSPSLGVSTDTQYF
TGTGCCAGCAGCCCCTCGCTGGGGGTGAGCACAGATACGCAGTATTTT
>TRBJ1-2|TRBV9|-|few
CASSGIAYGYTF
TGTGCCAGCAGCGGTATTGCCTATGGCTACACCTTC
>TRBJ1-2|TRBV19|-|few
CASTSRPNYGYTF
TGTGCCAGCACCTCGCGCCCGAACTATGGCTACACCTTC
>TRBJ2-2|TRBV29-1|-|-
CSVQMNTGELFF
TGCAGCGTTCAGATGAACACCGGGGAGCTGTTTTTT
>TRBJ1-1|TRBV11-2|TRBD1|many
CASSLSQGAMNTEAFF
TGTGCCAGCAGCTTAAGCCAGGGGGCAATGAACACTGAAGCTTTCTTT
>TRBJ2-2|TRBV20-1|TRBD2|-
CSASGGITAGELFF
TGCAGTGCTAGCGGGGGGATAACAGCCGGGGAGCTGTTTTTT
>TRBJ2-5|TRBV20-1|-|few
CSARERVLESQETQYF
TGCAGTGCTAGAGAGAGAGTACTAGAAAGTCAAGAGACCCAGTACTTC
>TRBJ2-3|TRBV5-6|TRBD2|few
CASSLGGGGPGDTQYF
TGTGCCAGCAGCTTGGGCGGGGGGGGGCCTGGAGATACGCAGTATTTT
>TRBJ2-3|TRBV15|-|-
CATSPRGGTDTQYF
TGTGCCACCAGCCCACGAGGCGGGACAGATACGCAGTATTTT
>TRBJ2-5|TRBV20-1|TRBD1|-
CSAPDRSRETQYF
TGCAGTGCTCCGGACAGGTCGCGTGAGACCCAGTACTTC